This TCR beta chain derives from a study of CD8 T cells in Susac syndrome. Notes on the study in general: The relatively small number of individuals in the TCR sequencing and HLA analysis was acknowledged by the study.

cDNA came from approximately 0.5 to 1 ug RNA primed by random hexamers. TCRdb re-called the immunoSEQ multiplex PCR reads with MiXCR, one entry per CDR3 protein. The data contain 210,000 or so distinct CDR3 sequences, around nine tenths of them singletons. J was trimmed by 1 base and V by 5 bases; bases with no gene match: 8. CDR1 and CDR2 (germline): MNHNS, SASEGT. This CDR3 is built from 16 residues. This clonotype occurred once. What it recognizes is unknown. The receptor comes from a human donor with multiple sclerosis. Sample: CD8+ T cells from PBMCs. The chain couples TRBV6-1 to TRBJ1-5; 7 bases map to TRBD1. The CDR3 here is CASSPGGLMSNQPQHF. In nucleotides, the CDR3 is TGTGCCAGCAGTCCAGGGGGTTTGATGAGCAATCAGCCCCAGCATTTT.